This T cell receptor gamma chain was documented in a study of human gamma delta and Vdelta1 T cells. Broader study findings: Polyclonal Delta One T cells reportedly showed broad cytotoxic targeting of acute myeloid leukemia.

TCRdb redid clone calling on the PCR reads using CATT. The sample lists thousands of gamma-chain clones, roughly a sixth seen once, with about 6.4% in the top ten. In regard to this clone: Its cognate antigen is unknown.

Germline V gives CDR1 GITISATS, CDR2 ISYDGTV (reference sequence). This CDR3 is 15 amino acids long. The V gene end was trimmed by 12 bases and the J gene end by 3 bases; junction bases not matched to a gene: 20. The chain is built from TRGV9 and TRGJ1 or TRGJ2. Source material: Vdelta1 gamma-delta T cells from blood grown in culture (DOT cells). This receptor was identified in a human donor in good health. CDR3 protein: CAPPGGTNSYYKKLF. The CDR3 coding sequence is TGTGCCCCGCCGGGCGGCACCAACTCTTATTATAAGAAACTCTTT.